This T cell receptor beta chain originates from a study of shared clonotypes between healthy human individuals. Study background: Donor ages ranged 18 to 49 years: a couple of women, a few men.

Germline CDR1 reads LGHNA; CDR2 reads YSLEER. Trimming removed 1 base at V and 9 bases at J, with 18 bases between. There are 15 residues in the CDR3. Study results and limitations: Memory subsets generally showed lower estimated richness than naive subsets.

Subsets obtained from CD4+ cells comprised CD45RA+ naive and CD45RA-negative memory cells. Comment on this clone: The antigen remains unidentified.

Here immunoSEQ multiplex PCR was the method, and the copy in TCRdb shows in-frame clones only, minus some. The profile shows 2 million to 2.5 million clones, 93% of them singletons. The receptor's source is a man between 18 and 29 years old in good health. Some clones in this sample may be carry-over from other donors' samples. Sequences were obtained from naive CD4+ T cells from PBMCs. Noted subset: CD45RA+ positively selected. The chain employs TRBV4-3 and TRBJ1-1; the D gene is possibly TRBD1 (6 bases). The CDR3 DNA is TGCGCCAGCAGCCAAGGAACCACCGGGACAACAAAAGCTTTCTTT. It specifies CASSQGTTGTTKAFF.